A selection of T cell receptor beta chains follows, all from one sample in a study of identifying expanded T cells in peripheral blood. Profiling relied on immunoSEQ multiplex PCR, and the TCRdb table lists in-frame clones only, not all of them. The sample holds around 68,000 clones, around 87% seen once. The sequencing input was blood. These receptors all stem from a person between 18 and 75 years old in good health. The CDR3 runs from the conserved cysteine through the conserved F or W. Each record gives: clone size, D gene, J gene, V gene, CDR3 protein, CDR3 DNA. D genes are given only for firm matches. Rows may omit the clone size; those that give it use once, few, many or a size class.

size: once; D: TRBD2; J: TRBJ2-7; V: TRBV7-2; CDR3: CASSLAKTSGIYEQYF; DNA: TGTGCCAGCAGCTTAGCCAAGACTAGCGGGATCTACGAGCAGTACTTC
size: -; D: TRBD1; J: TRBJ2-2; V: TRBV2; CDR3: CASHRQGANTGELFF; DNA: TGTGCCAGCCATAGACAGGGGGCAAACACCGGGGAGCTGTTTTTT
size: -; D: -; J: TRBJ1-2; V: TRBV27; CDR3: CASSPQSRANYGYTF; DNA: TGTGCCAGCAGTCCTCAATCACGAGCTAACTATGGCTACACCTTC
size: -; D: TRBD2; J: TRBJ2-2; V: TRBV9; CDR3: CASSVVRGLDSFGNTGELFF; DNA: TGTGCCAGCAGCGTAGTCCGAGGACTAGATTCATTCGGAAACACCGGGGAGCTGTTTTTT
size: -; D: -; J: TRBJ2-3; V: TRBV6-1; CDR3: CASSGWVADTQYF; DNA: TGTGCCAGCAGTGGGTGGGTGGCAGATACGCAGTATTTT
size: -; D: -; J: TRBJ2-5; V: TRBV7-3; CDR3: CASSATRGSQETQYF; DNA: TGTGCCAGCAGCGCCACCCGGGGGTCCCAAGAGACCCAGTACTTC
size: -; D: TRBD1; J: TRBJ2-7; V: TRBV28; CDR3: CASSRTGGAYEQYF; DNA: TGTGCCAGCAGTCGGACAGGGGGGGCTTACGAGCAGTACTTC
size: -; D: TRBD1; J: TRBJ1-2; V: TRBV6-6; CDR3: CASSQTGEGGTF; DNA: TGTGCCAGCAGCCAGACAGGGGAGGGAGGCACCTTC
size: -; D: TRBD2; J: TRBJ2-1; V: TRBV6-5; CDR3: CASSYSQRGDGEQFF; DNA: TGTGCCAGCAGTTACTCGCAACGGGGGGACGGTGAGCAGTTCTTC
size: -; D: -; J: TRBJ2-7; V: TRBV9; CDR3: CASSPGHGWVEQYF; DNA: TGTGCCAGCAGCCCAGGACACGGATGGGTCGAGCAGTACTTC
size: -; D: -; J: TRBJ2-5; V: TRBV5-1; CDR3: CASRSVGTGRETQYF; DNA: TGCGCCAGCAGATCCGTGGGAACAGGACGGGAGACCCAGTACTTC
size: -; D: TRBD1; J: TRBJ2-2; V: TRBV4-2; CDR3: CASSPGSGGTGELFF; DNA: TGTGCCAGCAGCCCGGGATCAGGGGGCACCGGGGAGCTGTTTTTT
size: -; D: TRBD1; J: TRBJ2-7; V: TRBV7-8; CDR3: CASSHLPSDRDYEQYF; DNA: TGTGCCAGCAGCCACCTACCCTCGGACAGGGACTACGAGCAGTACTTC
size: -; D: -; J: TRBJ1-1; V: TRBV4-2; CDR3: CASSQVGVNTEAFF; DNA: TGTGCCAGCAGCCAAGTGGGAGTGAACACTGAAGCTTTCTTT
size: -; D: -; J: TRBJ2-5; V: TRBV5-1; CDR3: CASSGWQGRDETQYF; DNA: TGCGCCAGCAGCGGATGGCAGGGCAGGGACGAGACCCAGTACTTC
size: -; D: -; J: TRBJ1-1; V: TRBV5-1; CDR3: CASSLDSPSNTEAFF; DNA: TGCGCCAGCAGCTTGGACTCACCATCGAACACTGAAGCTTTCTTT
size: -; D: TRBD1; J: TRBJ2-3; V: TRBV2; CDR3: CAGQGWDRTDTQYF; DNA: TGTGCCGGACAGGGTTGGGACAGGACAGATACGCAGTATTTT
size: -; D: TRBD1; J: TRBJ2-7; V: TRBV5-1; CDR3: CASSLAKTGQIYEQYF; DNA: TGCGCCAGCAGCTTGGCTAAGACAGGGCAAATCTACGAGCAGTACTTC
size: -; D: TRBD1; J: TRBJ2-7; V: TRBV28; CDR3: CASDRGNRFVLHEQYF; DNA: TGTGCCAGCGACAGGGGGAACCGCTTCGTCCTGCACGAGCAGTACTTC
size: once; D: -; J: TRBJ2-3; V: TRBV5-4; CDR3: CASSLGPTDTQYF; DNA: TGTGCCAGCAGCTTGGGACCCACAGATACGCAGTATTTT
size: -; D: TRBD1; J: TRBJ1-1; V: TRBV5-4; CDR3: CASSLAGTANTEAFF; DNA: TGTGCCAGCAGCTTAGCCGGGACAGCGAACACTGAAGCTTTCTTT
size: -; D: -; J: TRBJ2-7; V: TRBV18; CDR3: CASSRTGPNDEQYF; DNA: TGTGCCAGCTCACGGACGGGACCGAACGACGAGCAGTACTTC
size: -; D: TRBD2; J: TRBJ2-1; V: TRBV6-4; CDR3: CASSRTSLGNEQFF; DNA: TGTGCCAGCAGTAGGACTAGCCTTGGGAATGAGCAGTTCTTC
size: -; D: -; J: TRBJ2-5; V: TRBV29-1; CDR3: CSVHVGLGGETQYF; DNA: TGCAGCGTTCACGTCGGGCTAGGTGGGGAGACCCAGTACTTC
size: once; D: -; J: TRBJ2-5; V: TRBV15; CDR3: CATSRDVKETQYF; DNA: TGTGCCACCAGCAGAGACGTCAAAGAGACCCAGTACTTC
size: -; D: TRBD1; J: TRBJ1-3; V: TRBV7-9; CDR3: CASSSDRGGNTIYF; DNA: TGTGCCAGCAGCTCAGACAGGGGTGGAAACACCATATATTTT
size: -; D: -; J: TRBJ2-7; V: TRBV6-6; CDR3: CASSLGETYEQYF; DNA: TGTGCCAGCAGCCTAGGGGAAACCTACGAGCAGTACTTC
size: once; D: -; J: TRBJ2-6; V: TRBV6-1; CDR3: CASSEVGTGANVLTF; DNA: TGTGCCAGCAGTGAAGTTGGGACCGGGGCCAACGTCCTGACTTTC
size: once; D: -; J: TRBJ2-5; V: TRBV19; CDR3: CASSIVARDPPETQYF; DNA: TGTGCCAGTAGTATAGTGGCCAGAGATCCCCCAGAGACCCAGTACTTC
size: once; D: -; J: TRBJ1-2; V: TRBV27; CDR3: CASSLGWGQGSNYGYTF; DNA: TGTGCCAGCAGTTTAGGGTGGGGTCAGGGAAGTAACTATGGCTACACCTTC
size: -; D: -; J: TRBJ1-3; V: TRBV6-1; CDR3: CASNPDEGSGNTIYF; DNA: TGTGCCAGCAACCCGGACGAGGGATCCGGAAACACCATATATTTT
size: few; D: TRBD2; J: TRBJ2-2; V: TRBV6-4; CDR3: CASRSGGASGELFF; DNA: TGTGCCAGTCGTAGCGGGGGGGCCTCCGGGGAGCTGTTTTTT
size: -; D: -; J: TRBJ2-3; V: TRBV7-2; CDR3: CASSLGGGRDTQYF; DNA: TGTGCCAGCAGCTTAGGTGGGGGGCGGGATACGCAGTATTTT
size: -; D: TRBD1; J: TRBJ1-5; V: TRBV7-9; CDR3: CASSLSGTDRQPQHF; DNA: TGTGCCAGCAGCTTAAGTGGGACAGATAGGCAGCCCCAGCATTTT
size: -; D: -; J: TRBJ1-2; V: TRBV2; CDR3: CASKYSTTASYGYTF; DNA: TGTGCCAGCAAATATTCTACGACAGCGAGCTATGGCTACACCTTC